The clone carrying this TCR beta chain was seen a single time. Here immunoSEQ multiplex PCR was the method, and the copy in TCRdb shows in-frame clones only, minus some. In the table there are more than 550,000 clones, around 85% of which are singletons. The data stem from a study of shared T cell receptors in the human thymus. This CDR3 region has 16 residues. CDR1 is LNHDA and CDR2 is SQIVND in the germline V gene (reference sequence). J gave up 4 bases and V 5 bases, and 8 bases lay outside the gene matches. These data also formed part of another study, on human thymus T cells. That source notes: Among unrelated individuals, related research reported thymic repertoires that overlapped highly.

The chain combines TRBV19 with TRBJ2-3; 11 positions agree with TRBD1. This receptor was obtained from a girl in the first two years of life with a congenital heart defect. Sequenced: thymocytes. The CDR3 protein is CASSPPGQGVSDTQYF. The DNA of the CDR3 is TGTGCCAGTAGTCCCCCGGGACAGGGGGTGTCAGATACGCAGTATTTT. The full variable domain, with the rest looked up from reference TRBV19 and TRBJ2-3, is DGGITQSPKYLFRKEGQNVTLSCEQNLNHDAMYWYRQDPGQGLRLIYYSQIVNDFQKGDIAEGYSVSREKKESFPLTVTSAQKNPTAFYLCASSPPGQGVSDTQYFGPGTRLTVL.